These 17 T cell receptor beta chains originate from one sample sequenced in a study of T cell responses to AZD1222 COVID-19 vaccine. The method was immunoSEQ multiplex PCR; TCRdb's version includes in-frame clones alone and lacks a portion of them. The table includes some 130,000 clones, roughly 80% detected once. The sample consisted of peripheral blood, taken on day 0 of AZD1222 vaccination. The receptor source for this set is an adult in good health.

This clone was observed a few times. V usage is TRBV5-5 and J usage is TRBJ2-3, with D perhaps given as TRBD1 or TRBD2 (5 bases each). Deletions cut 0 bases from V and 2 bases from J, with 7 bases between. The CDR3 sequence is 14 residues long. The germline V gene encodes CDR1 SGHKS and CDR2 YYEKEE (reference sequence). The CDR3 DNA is TGTGCCAGCAGCTTGGAGGGGACCACAGATACGCAGTATTTT. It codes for CASSLEGTTDTQYF. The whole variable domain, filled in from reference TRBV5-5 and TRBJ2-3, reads DAGVTQSPTHLIKTRGQQVTLRCSPISGHKSVSWYQQVLGQGPQFIFQYYEKEERGRGNFPDRFSARQFPNYSSELNVNALLLGDSALYLCASSLEGTTDTQYFGPGTRLTVL.

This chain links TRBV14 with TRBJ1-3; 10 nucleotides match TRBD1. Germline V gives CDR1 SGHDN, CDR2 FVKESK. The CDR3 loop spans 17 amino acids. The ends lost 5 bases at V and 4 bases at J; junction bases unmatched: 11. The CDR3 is CASSESTGGAFGNTIYF. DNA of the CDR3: TGTGCCAGCAGCGAATCGACAGGGGGCGCGTTCGGAAACACCATATATTTT.

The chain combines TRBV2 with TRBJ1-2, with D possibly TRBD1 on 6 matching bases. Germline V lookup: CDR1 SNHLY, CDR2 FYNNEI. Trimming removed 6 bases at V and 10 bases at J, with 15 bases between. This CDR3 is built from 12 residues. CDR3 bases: TGTGCCAGCAGGAGGACGGGACAATCCTACACCTTC. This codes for CASRRTGQSYTF.

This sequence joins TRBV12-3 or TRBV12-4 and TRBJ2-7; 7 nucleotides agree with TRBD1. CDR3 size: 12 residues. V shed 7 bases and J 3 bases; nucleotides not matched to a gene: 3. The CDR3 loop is CASTRQGYEQYF. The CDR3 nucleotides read TGTGCCAGCACCCGACAGGGCTACGAGCAGTACTTC.

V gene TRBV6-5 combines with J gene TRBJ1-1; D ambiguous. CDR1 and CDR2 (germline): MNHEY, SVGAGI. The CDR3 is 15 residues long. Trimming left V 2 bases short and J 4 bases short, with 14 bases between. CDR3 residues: CASSYRESPGTEAFF. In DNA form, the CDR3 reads TGTGCCAGCAGTTACAGGGAGTCCCCCGGCACTGAAGCTTTCTTT.

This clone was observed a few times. The CDR3 spells CASSQEGGIGGQPQHF. The CDR3 bases are TGTGCCAGCAGCCAAGAAGGGGGGATTGGGGGTCAGCCCCAGCATTTT. The chain carries TRBV4-2 and TRBJ1-5, with TRBD1 as a possible D gene (6 bases). The CDR3 spans 16 residues. Trimming left V 0 bases short and J 6 bases short, with 15 bases between. Germline CDR1 reads LGHNA; CDR2 reads YNFKEQ.

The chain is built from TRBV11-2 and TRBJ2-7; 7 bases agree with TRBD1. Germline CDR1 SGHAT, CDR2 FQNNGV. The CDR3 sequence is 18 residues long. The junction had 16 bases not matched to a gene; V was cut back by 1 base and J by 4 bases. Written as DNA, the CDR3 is TGTGCCAGCAGCTTAGGTGGTCCTCCAGGGGGAAAGGCTTACGAGCAGTACTTC. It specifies CASSLGGPPGGKAYEQYF.

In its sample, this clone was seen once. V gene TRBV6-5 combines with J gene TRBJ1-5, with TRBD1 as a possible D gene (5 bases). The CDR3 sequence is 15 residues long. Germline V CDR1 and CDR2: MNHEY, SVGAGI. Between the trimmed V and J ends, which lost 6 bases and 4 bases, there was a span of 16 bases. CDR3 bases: TGTGCCAGCAGCCCGGTGCGGGGCGGGAATCAGCCCCAGCATTTT. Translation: CASSPVRGGNQPQHF.

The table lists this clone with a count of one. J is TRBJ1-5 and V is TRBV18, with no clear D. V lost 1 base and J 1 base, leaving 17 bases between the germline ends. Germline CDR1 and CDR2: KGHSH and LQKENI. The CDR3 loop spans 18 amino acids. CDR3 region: CASSPLARNIGSNQPQHF. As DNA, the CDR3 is TGTGCCAGCTCACCACTCGCCAGGAATATAGGAAGCAATCAGCCCCAGCATTTT.

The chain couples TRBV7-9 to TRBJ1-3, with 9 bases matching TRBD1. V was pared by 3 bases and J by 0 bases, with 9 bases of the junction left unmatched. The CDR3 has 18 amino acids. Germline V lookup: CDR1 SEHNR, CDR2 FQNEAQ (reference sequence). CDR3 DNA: TGTGCCAGCAGCTTCACAGGGGGCGGTCTCCTCTCTGGAAACACCATATATTTT. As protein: CASSFTGGGLLSGNTIYF.

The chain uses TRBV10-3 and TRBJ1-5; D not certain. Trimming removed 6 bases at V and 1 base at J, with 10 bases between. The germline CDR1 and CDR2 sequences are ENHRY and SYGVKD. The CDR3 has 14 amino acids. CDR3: CAISERKSNQPQHF. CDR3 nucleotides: TGTGCCATCAGCGAAAGGAAGAGCAATCAGCCCCAGCATTTT.

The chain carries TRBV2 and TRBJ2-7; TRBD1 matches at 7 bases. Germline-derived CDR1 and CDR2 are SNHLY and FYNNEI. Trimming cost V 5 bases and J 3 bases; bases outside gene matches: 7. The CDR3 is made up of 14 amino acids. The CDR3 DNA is TGTGCCAGCAGTCCGGACAGGACCCGCTACGAGCAGTACTTC. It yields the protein CASSPDRTRYEQYF.

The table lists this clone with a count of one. In nucleotides, the CDR3 is TGTGCCAGCAGCGTCGGCGGGGTGGTAGGTGAAAAACTGTTTTTT. Its protein product is CASSVGGVVGEKLFF. The genes are TRBV7-9 and TRBJ1-4; the D is unclear. This CDR3 contains 15 residues. The V gene lost 5 bases and the J gene lost 7 bases, with 17 bases spanning the gap. In germline, CDR1 is SEHNR, CDR2 FQNEAQ (reference sequence).

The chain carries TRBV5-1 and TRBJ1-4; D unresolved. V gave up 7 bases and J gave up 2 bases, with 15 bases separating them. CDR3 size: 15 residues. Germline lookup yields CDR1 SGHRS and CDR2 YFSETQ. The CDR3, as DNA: TGCGCCAGCGGTCGAGGCGTGGGGACTAATGAAAAACTGTTTTTT. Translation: CASGRGVGTNEKLFF.

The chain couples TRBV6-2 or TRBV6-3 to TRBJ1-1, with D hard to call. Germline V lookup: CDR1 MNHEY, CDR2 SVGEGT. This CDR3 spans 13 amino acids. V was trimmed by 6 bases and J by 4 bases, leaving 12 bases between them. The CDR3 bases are TGTGCCAGCAGCTCCTCGGGTGGCACTGAAGCTTTCTTT. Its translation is CASSSSGGTEAFF.

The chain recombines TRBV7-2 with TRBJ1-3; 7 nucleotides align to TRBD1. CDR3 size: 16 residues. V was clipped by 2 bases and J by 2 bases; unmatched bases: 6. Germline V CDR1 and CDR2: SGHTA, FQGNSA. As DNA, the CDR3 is TGTGCCAGCAGCTTAACAGGGGACGTCACTGGAAACACCATATATTTT. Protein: CASSLTGDVTGNTIYF. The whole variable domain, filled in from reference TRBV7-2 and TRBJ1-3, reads GAGVSQSPSNKVTEKGKDVELRCDPISGHTALYWYRQSLGQGLEFLIYFQGNSAPDKSGLPSDRFSAERTGGSVSTLTIQRTQQEDSAVYLCASSLTGDVTGNTIYFGEGSWLTVV.

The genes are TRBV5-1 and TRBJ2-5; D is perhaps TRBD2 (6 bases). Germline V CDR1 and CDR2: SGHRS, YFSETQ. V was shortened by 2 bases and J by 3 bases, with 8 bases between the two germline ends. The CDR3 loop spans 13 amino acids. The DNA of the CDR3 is TGCGCCAGCAGCTTATTAGCGGAAGAGACCCAGTACTTC. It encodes CASSLLAEETQYF. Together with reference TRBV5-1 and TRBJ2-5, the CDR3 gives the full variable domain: KAGVTQTPRYLIKTRGQQVTLSCSPISGHRSVSWYQQTPGQGLQFLFEYFSETQRNKGNFPGRFSGRQFSNSRSEMNVSTLELGDSALYLCASSLLAEETQYFGPGTRLLVL.